This T cell receptor (beta chain) was sequenced during a study of T cell responses to AZD1222 COVID-19 vaccine. On this clone: Its antigen is undetermined.

This CDR3 comprises 11 residues. Trimming left V 5 bases short and J 6 bases short, with 2 bases between. The assay was immunoSEQ multiplex PCR, and TCRdb's table has in-frame clones only and misses some. The sample contains around 150,000 clones, roughly 90% of which appear only once. Findings and caveats of the study: Epitopes outside B.1.351 and B.1.1.7 mutated regions reportedly drew nearly half of spike TCRs. Possibly, clonal diversity was underestimated; donors were largely white British and included more females.

The clonotype originates from an adult who received the AZD1222 COVID-19 vaccine. The rearrangement links TRBV12-3 or TRBV12-4 to TRBJ1-6; D remains unclear. The sequencing used peripheral blood, collected 28 days after the second AZD1222 dose. The chain's CDR3 is CASSGNSPLHF. Written as DNA, the CDR3 is TGTGCCAGCAGTGGTAATTCACCCCTCCACTTT.